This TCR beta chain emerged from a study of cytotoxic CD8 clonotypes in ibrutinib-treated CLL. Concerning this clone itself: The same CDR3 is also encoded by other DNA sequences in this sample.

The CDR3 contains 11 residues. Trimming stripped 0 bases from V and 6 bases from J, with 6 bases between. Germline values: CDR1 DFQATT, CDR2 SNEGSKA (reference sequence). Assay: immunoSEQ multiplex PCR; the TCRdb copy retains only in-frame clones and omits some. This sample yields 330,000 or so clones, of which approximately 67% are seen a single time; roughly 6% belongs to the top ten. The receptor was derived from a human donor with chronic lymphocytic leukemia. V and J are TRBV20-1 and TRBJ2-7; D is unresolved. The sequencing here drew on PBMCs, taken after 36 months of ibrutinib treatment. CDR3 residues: CSARDPGEQYF. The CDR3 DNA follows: TGCAGTGCTAGAGATCCCGGCGAGCAGTACTTC.